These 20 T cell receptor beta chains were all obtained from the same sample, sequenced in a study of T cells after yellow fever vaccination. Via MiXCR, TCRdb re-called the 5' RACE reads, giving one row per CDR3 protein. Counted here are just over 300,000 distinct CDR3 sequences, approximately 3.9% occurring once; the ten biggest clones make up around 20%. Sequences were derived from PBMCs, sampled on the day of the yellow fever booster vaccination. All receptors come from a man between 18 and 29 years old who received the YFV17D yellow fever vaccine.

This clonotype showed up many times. As DNA, the CDR3 is TGTGCCAGCAGTCCCGGGACAGGGTACACTGAAGCTTTCTTT. The encoded protein is CASSPGTGYTEAFF. The V call is TRBV28, the J call TRBJ1-1; 9 bases line up with TRBD1. CDR3 length: 14 amino acids. J gave up 3 bases and V 5 bases, and 4 bases lay outside the gene matches. Germline CDR1 reads MDHEN; CDR2 reads SYDVKM.

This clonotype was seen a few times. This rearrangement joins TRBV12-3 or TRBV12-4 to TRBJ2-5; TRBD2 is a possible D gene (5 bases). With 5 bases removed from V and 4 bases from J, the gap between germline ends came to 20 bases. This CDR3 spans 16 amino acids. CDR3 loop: CASSQGKRVIIETQYF. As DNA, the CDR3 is TGTGCCAGCAGTCAAGGCAAGAGGGTTATTATAGAGACCCAGTACTTC.

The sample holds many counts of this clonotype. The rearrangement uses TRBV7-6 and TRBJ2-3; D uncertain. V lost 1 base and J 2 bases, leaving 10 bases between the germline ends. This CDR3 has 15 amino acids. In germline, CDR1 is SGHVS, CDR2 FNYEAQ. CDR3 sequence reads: CASSLGGEYTDTQYF. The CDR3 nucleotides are TGTGCCAGCAGCTTAGGCGGCGAATACACAGATACGCAGTATTTT.

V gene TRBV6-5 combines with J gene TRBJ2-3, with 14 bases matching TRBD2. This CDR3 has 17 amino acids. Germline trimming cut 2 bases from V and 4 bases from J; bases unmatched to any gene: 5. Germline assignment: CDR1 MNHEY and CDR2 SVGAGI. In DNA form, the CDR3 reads TGTGCCAGCAGTTACACAGGACTAGCGGGGGGCCCAGATACGCAGTATTTT. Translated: CASSYTGLAGGPDTQYF.

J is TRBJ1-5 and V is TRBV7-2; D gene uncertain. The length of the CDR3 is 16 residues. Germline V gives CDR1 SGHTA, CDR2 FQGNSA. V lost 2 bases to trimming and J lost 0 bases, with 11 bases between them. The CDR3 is CASSLTGDYSNQPQHF. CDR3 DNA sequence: TGTGCCAGCAGCTTAACTGGTGATTATAGCAATCAGCCCCAGCATTTT.

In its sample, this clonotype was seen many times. The CDR3 nucleotides read TGCAGTGCTAGAGGATTACAAACACACAATGAGCAGTTCTTC. It is translated as CSARGLQTHNEQFF. The chain uses TRBV20-1 and TRBJ2-1; no clear D. The CDR3 is 14 residues long. V lost 1 base and J 5 bases, leaving 12 bases between the germline ends. Germline loops: CDR1 DFQATT, CDR2 SNEGSKA (reference sequence).

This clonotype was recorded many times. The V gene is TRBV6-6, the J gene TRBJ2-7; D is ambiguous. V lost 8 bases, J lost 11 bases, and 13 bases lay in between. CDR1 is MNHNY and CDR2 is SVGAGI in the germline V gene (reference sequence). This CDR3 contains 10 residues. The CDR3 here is CASGHRRKYF. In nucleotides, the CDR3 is TGTGCCAGCGGCCACCGTCGAAAGTACTTC.

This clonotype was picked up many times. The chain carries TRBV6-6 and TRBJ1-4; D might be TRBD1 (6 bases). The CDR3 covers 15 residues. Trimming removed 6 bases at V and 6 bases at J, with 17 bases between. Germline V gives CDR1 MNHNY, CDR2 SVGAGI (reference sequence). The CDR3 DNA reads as TGTGCCAGCAGGGGTAACAGGGCCGAGTATGAAAAACTGTTTTTT. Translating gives CASRGNRAEYEKLFF.

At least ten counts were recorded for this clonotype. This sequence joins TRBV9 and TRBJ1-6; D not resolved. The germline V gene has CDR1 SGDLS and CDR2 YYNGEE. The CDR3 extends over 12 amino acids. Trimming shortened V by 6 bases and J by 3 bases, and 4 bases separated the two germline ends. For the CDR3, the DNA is TGTGCCAGCAACCTCTATAATTCACCCCTCCACTTT. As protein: CASNLYNSPLHF.

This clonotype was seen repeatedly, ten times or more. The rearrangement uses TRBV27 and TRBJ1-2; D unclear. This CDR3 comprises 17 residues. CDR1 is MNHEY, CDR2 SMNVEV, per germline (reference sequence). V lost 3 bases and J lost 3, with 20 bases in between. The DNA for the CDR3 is TGTGCCAGCAGTTTTGTAGCCCTTCAGCTTGGACACTATGGCTACACCTTC. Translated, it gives CASSFVALQLGHYGYTF.

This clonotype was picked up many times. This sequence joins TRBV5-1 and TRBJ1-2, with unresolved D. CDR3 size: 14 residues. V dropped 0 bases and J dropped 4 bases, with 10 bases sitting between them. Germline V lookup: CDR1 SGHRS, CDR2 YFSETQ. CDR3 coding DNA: TGCGCCAGCAGCTTGGGAGGCAGACTCTATGGCTACACCTTC. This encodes CASSLGGRLYGYTF.

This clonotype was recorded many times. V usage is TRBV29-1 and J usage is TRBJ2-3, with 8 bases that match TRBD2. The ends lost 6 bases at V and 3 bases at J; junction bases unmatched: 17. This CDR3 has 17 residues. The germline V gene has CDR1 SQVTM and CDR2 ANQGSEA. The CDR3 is CSVKAPLAGATTDTQYF. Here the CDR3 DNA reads TGCAGCGTAAAAGCCCCGCTAGCGGGCGCCACAACAGATACGCAGTATTTT.

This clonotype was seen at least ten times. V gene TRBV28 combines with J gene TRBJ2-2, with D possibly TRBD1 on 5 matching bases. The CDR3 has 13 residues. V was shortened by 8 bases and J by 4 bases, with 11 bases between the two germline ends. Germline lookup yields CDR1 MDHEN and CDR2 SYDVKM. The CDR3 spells CASGDSRTGELFF. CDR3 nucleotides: TGTGCCAGCGGCGACAGTCGCACCGGGGAGCTGTTTTTT.

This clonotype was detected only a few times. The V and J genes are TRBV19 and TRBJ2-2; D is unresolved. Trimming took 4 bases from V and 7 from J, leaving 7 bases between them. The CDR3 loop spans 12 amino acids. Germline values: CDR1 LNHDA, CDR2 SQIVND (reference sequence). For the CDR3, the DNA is TGTGCCAGTAGTACCCATATCGGGGAGCTGTTTTTT. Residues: CASSTHIGELFF.

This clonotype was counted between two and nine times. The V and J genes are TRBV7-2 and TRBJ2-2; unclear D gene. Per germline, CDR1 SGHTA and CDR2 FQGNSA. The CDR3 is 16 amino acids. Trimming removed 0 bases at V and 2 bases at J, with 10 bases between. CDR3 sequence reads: CASSLAHSSNTGELFF. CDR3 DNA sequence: TGTGCCAGCAGCTTAGCGCACAGTTCTAACACCGGGGAGCTGTTTTTT.

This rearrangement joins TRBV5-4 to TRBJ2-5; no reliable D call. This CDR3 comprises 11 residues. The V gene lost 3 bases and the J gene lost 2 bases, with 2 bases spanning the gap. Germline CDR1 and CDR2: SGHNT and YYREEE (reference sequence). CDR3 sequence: CASSWQETQYF. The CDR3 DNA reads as TGTGCCAGCAGCTGGCAAGAGACCCAGTACTTC.

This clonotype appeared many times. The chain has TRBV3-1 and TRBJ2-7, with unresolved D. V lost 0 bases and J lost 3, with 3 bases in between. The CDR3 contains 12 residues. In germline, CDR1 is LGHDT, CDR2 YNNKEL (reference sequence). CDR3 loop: CASSQESYEQYF. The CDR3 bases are TGTGCCAGCAGCCAAGAAAGCTACGAGCAGTACTTC.

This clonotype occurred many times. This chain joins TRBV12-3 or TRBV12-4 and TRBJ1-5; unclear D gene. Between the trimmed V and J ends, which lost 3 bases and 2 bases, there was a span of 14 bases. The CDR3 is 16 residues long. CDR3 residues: CASSLGSFRGNQPQHF. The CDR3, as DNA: TGTGCCAGCAGTTTGGGCAGTTTTAGGGGCAATCAGCCCCAGCATTTT.

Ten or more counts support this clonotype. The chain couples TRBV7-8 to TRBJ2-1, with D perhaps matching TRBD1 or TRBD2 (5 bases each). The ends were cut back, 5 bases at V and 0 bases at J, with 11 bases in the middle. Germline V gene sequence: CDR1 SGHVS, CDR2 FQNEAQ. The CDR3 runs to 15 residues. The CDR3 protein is CASSVRDGSYNEQFF. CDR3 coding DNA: TGTGCCAGCAGCGTCCGGGACGGCTCCTACAATGAGCAGTTCTTC.

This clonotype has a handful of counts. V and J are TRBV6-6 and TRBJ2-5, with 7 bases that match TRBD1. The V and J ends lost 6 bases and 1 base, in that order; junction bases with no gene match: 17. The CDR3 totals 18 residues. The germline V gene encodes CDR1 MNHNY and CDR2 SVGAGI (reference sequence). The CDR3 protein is CASRLTQTGKFLQETQYF. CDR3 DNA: TGTGCCAGCAGACTCACCCAGACAGGGAAATTCCTCCAAGAGACCCAGTACTTC.